A selection of T cell receptor beta chains follows, all from one sample in a study of blood T cell repertoires in COVID-19. TCRdb keeps only in-frame clones here, not all; method: immunoSEQ multiplex PCR. The table includes approximately 210,000 clones, approximately 88% detected once. Specimen: PBMCs or T cells enriched from blood (not recorded which). The receptors shown here come from a woman aged 18-29 years who had recovered from COVID-19. CDR3s include the opening cysteine and the closing phenylalanine or tryptophan. The D gene is left open where the match is weak. Size values are once, few and many counts, or a class for expanded clones, and some rows have none.

TGCGCCAGCAGCCGACAGGTGAACACTGAAGCTTTCTTT	CASSRQVNTEAFF	13	.	few	TRBV5-1	TRBJ1-1
TGTGCCAGCAGCTTAGAGAGGGGGAGCACTGGGGCCAACGTCCTGACTTTC	CASSLERGSTGANVLTF	17	.	.	TRBV11-2	TRBJ2-6
TGTGCCAGCAGTTTTAGGGGGCGGAATGAGCAGTTCTTC	CASSFRGRNEQFF	13	TRBD1	.	TRBV12-3/TRBV12-4	TRBJ2-1
TGTGCCATCAGTGGGCGCCCGCAGGACACCGGGGAGCTGTTTTTT	CAISGRPQDTGELFF	15	.	once	TRBV10-3	TRBJ2-2
TGTGCCAGCAGCTTGTTTCTCAGCTCCTACAATGAGCAGTTCTTC	CASSLFLSSYNEQFF	15	.	.	TRBV5-4	TRBJ2-1
TGTGCCAGCACGGCGTCCCGGGGACAGGGGGGCTCTGGCTACACCTTC	CASTASRGQGGSGYTF	16	TRBD1	few	TRBV28	TRBJ1-2
TGTGCCAGTAGTGTAGGACAGGGGGTAGATACGCAGTATTTT	CASSVGQGVDTQYF	14	TRBD1	.	TRBV19	TRBJ2-3
TGTGCTAGTGGGGGGACAGAAATTAATGAAGCTTTCTTT	CASGGTEINEAFF	13	TRBD1	few	TRBV12-5	TRBJ1-1
TGTGCCAGCTCGCCCATCTTCGCGGGGAACACTGAAGCTTTCTTT	CASSPIFAGNTEAFF	15	.	.	TRBV18	TRBJ1-1
TGTGCCAGTAGTACTAGCGGGGGGTACAATGAGCAGTTCTTC	CASSTSGGYNEQFF	14	TRBD2	.	TRBV19	TRBJ2-1